This T cell receptor beta chain was sequenced during a study of blood T cell repertoires in COVID-19. Study in general: Acute and convalescent COVID-19 specimens originated in the United States, Italy and Spain. From T cells, B-cell-depleted T cells, or PBMCs came the material, which was cDNA or gDNA.

Per the original methods: How many nucleated cells were present was estimated from reference gene primer amplification. This table comes from immunoSEQ multiplex PCR, and its TCRdb copy is limited to in-frame clones, with some not included. V, J and clone size derive from that table, while D and trimming were established from the DNA sequence. The sample records around 260,000 clones, less than 90% being singletons. The CDR3 contains 18 residues. Germline CDR1 is MGHRA and CDR2 is YSYEKL. V was clipped by 0 bases and J by 3 bases; unmatched bases: 10. Sequencing was performed on peripheral blood. The source is a man between 60 and 70 years old with acute or convalescent COVID-19. This rearrangement joins TRBV4-1 to TRBJ2-7, with 11 positions matching TRBD2. CDR3 DNA: TGCGCCAGCAGCCAAGATCAATTGGCTAGCGGGGGGTTCTACGAGCAGTACTTC. Translated: CASSQDQLASGGFYEQYF.